This is a list of T cell receptor beta chains from one sample in a study of Ad26.COV2.S vaccination and SARS-CoV-2 variants. The assay was immunoSEQ multiplex PCR, and TCRdb's table has in-frame clones only and misses some. The data contain hundreds of thousands of clones, about 90% of them singletons. Sample: peripheral blood, taken in a trial of Ad26.COV2.S vaccine versus placebo. The receptors were gathered from a person aged 18-65 years who received the Ad26.COV2.S COVID-19 vaccine or a placebo. The CDR3 runs from the conserved cysteine through the conserved F or W. D genes are given only for firm matches. Clone size is shown for a subset of rows, as once, few, many or a class of expanded clone.

clone_size	v_call	d_call	j_call	cdr3_aa	cdr3_nt
NA	TRBV25-1	NA	TRBJ2-7	CASAGTKASYEQYF	TGTGCCAGCGCCGGGACGAAAGCCTCCTACGAGCAGTACTTC
NA	TRBV7-9	NA	TRBJ2-3	CASSTPNRETDTQYF	TGTGCCAGCAGCACCCCAAACAGGGAAACAGATACGCAGTATTTT
NA	TRBV7-2	NA	TRBJ2-1	CASSLSWLINEQFF	TGTGCCAGCAGCTTATCGTGGCTAATCAATGAGCAGTTCTTC
NA	TRBV7-2	NA	TRBJ1-6	CASSPRGVGDSPLHF	TGTGCCAGCAGCCCTAGGGGGGTTGGTGATTCACCCCTCCACTTT
NA	TRBV6-5	TRBD1	TRBJ1-2	CASSAPGQGFYGYTF	TGTGCCAGCAGCGCTCCGGGACAGGGATTCTATGGCTACACCTTC
NA	TRBV7-9	NA	TRBJ1-2	CASSLERRGYTF	TGTGCCAGCAGCTTAGAAAGGAGAGGCTACACCTTC
NA	TRBV19	NA	TRBJ1-5	CASSINPWGNQPQHF	TGTGCCAGTAGTATAAATCCCTGGGGCAATCAGCCCCAGCATTTT
NA	TRBV5-1	NA	TRBJ1-2	CASSLAAGVSDHYGYTF	TGCGCCAGCAGCTTGGCGGCAGGGGTCTCGGACCACTATGGCTACACCTTC
NA	TRBV13	NA	TRBJ1-2	CASSSLGRPVHYGYTF	TGTGCCAGCAGCTCCCTTGGACGACCGGTCCACTATGGCTACACCTTC
NA	TRBV6-5	NA	TRBJ2-5	CASSYEFQGYQETQYF	TGTGCCAGCAGTTACGAATTTCAGGGGTACCAAGAGACCCAGTACTTC
NA	TRBV5-5	NA	TRBJ1-6	CASSSESGAASPLHF	TGTGCCAGCAGCTCTGAAAGTGGGGCAGCTTCACCCCTCCACTTT
NA	TRBV28	NA	TRBJ2-7	CASSFYGRLDEQYF	TGTGCCAGCAGTTTTTACGGGCGGTTGGACGAGCAGTACTTC
NA	TRBV6-2/TRBV6-3	TRBD2	TRBJ2-3	CASSYRGEWTDTQYF	TGTGCCAGCAGTTACCGGGGGGAATGGACAGATACGCAGTATTTT
NA	TRBV7-2	TRBD1	TRBJ2-1	CASRPRDRAYNEQFF	TGTGCCAGCAGGCCCCGGGACAGGGCTTACAATGAGCAGTTCTTC
NA	TRBV10-1	TRBD1	TRBJ2-3	CASSEPGQGADTQYF	TGCGCCAGCAGTGAGCCTGGACAGGGTGCAGATACGCAGTATTTT
NA	TRBV9	NA	TRBJ1-1	CASSVGNSPTEAFF	TGTGCCAGCAGCGTAGGAAACAGCCCCACTGAAGCTTTCTTT
NA	TRBV29-1	NA	TRBJ2-3	CSAVRGGKTDTQYF	TGCAGCGCGGTGCGGGGCGGCAAAACAGATACGCAGTATTTT
NA	TRBV25-1	NA	TRBJ2-7	CASSVSYEQYF	TGTGCCAGCAGTGTTTCCTACGAGCAGTACTTC
NA	TRBV21-1	NA	TRBJ2-1	CASSKTSGGAGNEQFF	TGTGCCAGCAGCAAGACTAGCGGGGGGGCTGGGAATGAGCAGTTCTTC
NA	TRBV6-5	NA	TRBJ1-5	CASARNQGGQPQHF	TGTGCCAGCGCCAGGAACCAGGGTGGTCAGCCCCAGCATTTT
NA	TRBV27	TRBD1	TRBJ2-3	CASSLQGASNTQYF	TGTGCCAGCAGCTTACAGGGGGCGTCAAATACGCAGTATTTT
NA	TRBV4-3	TRBD1	TRBJ1-3	CASSQDLGGQGNGNTIYF	TGCGCCAGCAGCCAAGATCTAGGAGGACAGGGGAATGGAAACACCATATATTTT
once	TRBV4-3	NA	TRBJ2-7	CASSPAGGGTEEQYF	TGCGCCAGCAGCCCCGCCGGAGGAGGGACAGAAGAGCAGTACTTC
NA	TRBV28	TRBD2	TRBJ2-3	CASSSGLPNTQYF	TGTGCCAGCAGTTCGGGACTACCGAATACGCAGTATTTT
NA	TRBV5-4	TRBD2	TRBJ2-1	CASSPGTSGGNEQFF	TGTGCCAGCAGCCCCGGGACTAGCGGGGGCAATGAGCAGTTCTTC
NA	TRBV28	TRBD2	TRBJ2-7	CASSWTSGGTYEQYF	TGTGCCAGCAGTTGGACATCGGGGGGGACCTACGAGCAGTACTTC
NA	TRBV18	NA	TRBJ2-1	CASSPPDGIIDNEQFF	TGTGCCAGCTCACCACCAGACGGCATTATTGACAATGAGCAGTTCTTC
NA	TRBV19	NA	TRBJ1-1	CASSIMVAGGTTEAFF	TGTGCCAGTAGTATTATGGTGGCGGGGGGAACAACTGAAGCTTTCTTT
few	TRBV5-6	NA	TRBJ1-5	CASSSTTGLSNQPQHF	TGTGCCAGCAGCTCGACAACAGGTTTGAGCAATCAGCCCCAGCATTTT